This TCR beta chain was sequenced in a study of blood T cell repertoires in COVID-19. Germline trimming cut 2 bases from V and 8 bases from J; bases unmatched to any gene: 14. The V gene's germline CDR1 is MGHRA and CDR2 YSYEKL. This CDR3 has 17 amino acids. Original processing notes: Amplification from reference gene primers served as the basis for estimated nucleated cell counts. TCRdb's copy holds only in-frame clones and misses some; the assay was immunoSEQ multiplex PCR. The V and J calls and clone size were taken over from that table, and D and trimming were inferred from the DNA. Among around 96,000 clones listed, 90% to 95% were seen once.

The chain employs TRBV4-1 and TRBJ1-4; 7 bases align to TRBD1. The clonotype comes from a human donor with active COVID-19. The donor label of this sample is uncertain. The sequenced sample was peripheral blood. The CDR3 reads CASSQSSRQGTEEKLFF. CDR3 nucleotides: TGCGCCAGCAGCCAATCCTCCCGACAGGGCACGGAGGAAAAACTGTTTTTT.